These T cell receptor beta chains were read from a single sample in a study of Siglec-9 on CD8 T cells in melanoma. Clones were sequenced by immunoSEQ multiplex PCR, and TCRdb holds only the in-frame ones, with some missing. The data contain approximately 39,000 clones, roughly 84% of them singletons. Sequenced: Siglec-9- CD8+ T cells sorted from blood. The source of these receptors is a human donor in good health. Each CDR3 is given with its conserved first and last residue. The order of the fields is CDR3 protein, CDR3 DNA, clone size, V gene, D gene, J gene. A D gene is named only where the DNA matches it firmly. The size entry is marked missing in some rows and otherwise reads once, few, many or a size class.

CASSVGGLSANTGELFF,TGTGCCAGCAGCGTAGGGGGGCTATCCGCGAACACCGGGGAGCTGTTTTTT,NA,TRBV9,NA,TRBJ2-2
CASSRFEGPYYGYTF,TGTGCCAGCAGCCGATTCGAGGGACCCTACTATGGCTACACCTTC,NA,TRBV7-9,NA,TRBJ1-2
CASTWGRDNEQYF,TGTGCCAGCACCTGGGGCAGGGACAACGAGCAGTACTTC,NA,TRBV13,NA,TRBJ2-7
CARSLNTGTDTEAFF,TGTGCCAGAAGCTTGAACACAGGGACGGACACTGAAGCTTTCTTT,few,TRBV5-3,NA,TRBJ1-1
CASTEGESGNTIYF,TGTGCCAGCACCGAGGGAGAGTCTGGAAACACCATATATTTT,NA,TRBV6-1,NA,TRBJ1-3
CASSAGQATNEKLFF,TGTGCCAGCAGCGCCGGACAGGCAACTAATGAAAAACTGTTTTTT,once,TRBV7-8,TRBD1,TRBJ1-4
CASSPTGGLTEAFF,TGTGCCAGTAGCCCGACAGGGGGATTAACTGAAGCTTTCTTT,NA,TRBV19,TRBD1,TRBJ1-1
CASSYSLGGGTDTQYF,TGTGCCAGCAGTTACTCTCTGGGGGGGGGCACAGATACGCAGTATTTT,NA,TRBV6-5,TRBD2,TRBJ2-3
CANVTVPLYEQYF,TGTGCCAACGTGACAGTCCCCCTCTACGAGCAGTACTTC,NA,TRBV6-5,NA,TRBJ2-7
CASSIAHQGRHEQFF,TGTGCCAGTAGTATAGCCCATCAGGGAAGGCATGAGCAGTTCTTC,NA,TRBV19,NA,TRBJ2-1
CASRIGGGETQYF,TGTGCCAGCAGAATAGGGGGGGGAGAGACCCAGTACTTC,NA,TRBV25-1,NA,TRBJ2-5
CASSVGGQGYEQYF,TGTGCCAGCAGCGTCGGGGGGCAGGGGTACGAGCAGTACTTC,NA,TRBV9,NA,TRBJ2-7
CASSKYRGRNGYTF,TGTGCCAGCAGTAAATACAGGGGGCGCAATGGCTACACCTTC,once,TRBV27,TRBD1,TRBJ1-2
CASSGADATNEKLFF,TGTGCCAGCAGCGGGGCAGATGCAACTAATGAAAAACTGTTTTTT,NA,TRBV11-3,NA,TRBJ1-4
CASSSSGGAYNEQFF,TGTGCCAGCAGCTCTAGCGGGGGGGCCTACAATGAGCAGTTCTTC,few,TRBV6-4,TRBD2,TRBJ2-1
CACPGDYTGELFF,TGTGCCTGTCCCGGGGATTACACCGGGGAGCTGTTTTTT,NA,TRBV30,NA,TRBJ2-2
CASSPGDLLSYEQYF,TGTGCCAGCTCACCCGGGGACCTGCTCTCCTACGAGCAGTACTTC,NA,TRBV18,NA,TRBJ2-7
CASSEGEQNEQFF,TGTGCCAGCAGTGAAGGCGAGCAGAATGAGCAGTTCTTC,NA,TRBV6-4,NA,TRBJ2-1
CASSEPGVSNQPQHF,TGTGCCAGCAGTGAGCCGGGGGTCAGCAATCAGCCCCAGCATTTT,few,TRBV25-1,NA,TRBJ1-5
CASSATGQTGNTIYF,TGTGCCAGCAGCGCGACGGGACAAACTGGAAACACCATATATTTT,few,TRBV2,NA,TRBJ1-3
CAISEKHEQFF,TGTGCCATCAGTGAGAAACATGAGCAGTTCTTC,NA,TRBV10-3,NA,TRBJ2-1
CASSSGLNNEQFF,TGTGCCAGCAGTTCAGGGCTGAACAATGAGCAGTTCTTC,NA,TRBV27,NA,TRBJ2-1
CASREQGAITDTQYF,TGTGCCAGCAGAGAACAGGGGGCGATTACAGATACGCAGTATTTT,NA,TRBV2,TRBD1,TRBJ2-3
CASRASGRFYEQFF,TGTGCCAGCCGAGCTAGCGGGAGGTTCTATGAGCAGTTCTTC,NA,TRBV28,TRBD2,TRBJ2-1
CASSYPGLAGREQFF,TGTGCCAGCAGTTATCCGGGACTAGCGGGACGTGAGCAGTTCTTC,NA,TRBV5-6,TRBD2,TRBJ2-1
CASSARDGDQPQHF,TGTGCCAGCAGTGCCCGGGACGGTGATCAGCCCCAGCATTTT,NA,TRBV6-1,NA,TRBJ1-5
CASSLDPASGGVYTDTQYF,TGTGCCAGCAGCTTAGACCCGGCTAGCGGGGGGGTATACACAGATACGCAGTATTTT,NA,TRBV7-6,TRBD2,TRBJ2-3
CASSPRFKTGELFF,TGTGCCAGCAGCCCAAGGTTTAAGACCGGGGAGCTGTTTTTT,NA,TRBV11-2,NA,TRBJ2-2
CASSQDGQGANEKLFF,TGTGCCAGCAGCCAAGACGGACAGGGAGCTAATGAAAAACTGTTTTTT,NA,TRBV7-3,TRBD1,TRBJ1-4
CASSLALPLGLPTTDTQYF,TGTGCCAGCAGCTTAGCTTTACCCCTCGGCTTACCAACCACAGATACGCAGTATTTT,NA,TRBV7-6,NA,TRBJ2-3
CASSSVGEGLYEQYF,TGTGCCAGCAGCTCAGTGGGGGAAGGTCTCTACGAGCAGTACTTC,NA,TRBV7-8,NA,TRBJ2-7
CASSFGTGPYEQYF,TGTGCCAGCAGCTTCGGGACAGGGCCCTACGAGCAGTACTTC,NA,TRBV11-2,TRBD1,TRBJ2-7
CASSQSGTGFYEQYF,TGTGCCAGCAGCCAATCCGGGACAGGGTTCTACGAGCAGTACTTC,NA,TRBV9,TRBD1,TRBJ2-7
CASSNRGLTYEQYF,TGTGCCAGCAGCAACAGGGGACTTACCTACGAGCAGTACTTC,NA,TRBV4-2,NA,TRBJ2-7
CASRGTGVYQFF,TGTGCCAGCAGGGGGACAGGGGTTTACCAGTTCTTC,NA,TRBV5-6,TRBD1,TRBJ2-1
CASSLGQGTPDTQYF,TGTGCCAGTAGTTTGGGACAGGGCACGCCAGATACGCAGTATTTT,NA,TRBV19,TRBD1,TRBJ2-3
CASSSGDVDEQFF,TGCGCCAGCAGCTCCGGGGACGTCGATGAGCAGTTCTTC,NA,TRBV5-1,NA,TRBJ2-1
CSVRDGINYGYTF,TGCAGCGTTCGGGACGGCATTAACTATGGCTACACCTTC,NA,TRBV29-1,NA,TRBJ1-2
CASSPWDQETQYF,TGTGCCAGCAGCCCGTGGGACCAAGAGACCCAGTACTTC,NA,TRBV7-8,NA,TRBJ2-5
CASSYGVTGATDTQYF,TGTGCCAGCAGTTACGGGGTGACAGGGGCCACAGATACGCAGTATTTT,NA,TRBV6-5,TRBD1,TRBJ2-3
CASSFPGRNTEAFF,TGTGCCAGCAGCTTCCCAGGGAGGAACACTGAAGCTTTCTTT,few,TRBV7-9,NA,TRBJ1-1
CASSLDHYEQYF,TGTGCCAGCAGCCTCGACCACTACGAGCAGTACTTC,NA,TRBV11-2,NA,TRBJ2-7
CASSGGFDEQYF,TGTGCCAGCAGCGGGGGATTCGACGAGCAGTACTTC,NA,TRBV27,NA,TRBJ2-7
CASSPSTSSEISYEQYF,TGTGCCAGCAGTCCCTCAACTAGCTCGGAAATCTCCTACGAGCAGTACTTC,NA,TRBV27,NA,TRBJ2-7
CASSETGVGEQFF,TGTGCCAGCAGTGAAACAGGGGTCGGTGAGCAGTTCTTC,NA,TRBV25-1,TRBD1,TRBJ2-1
CASSRRQMQETQYF,TGTGCCAGCAGCAGAAGGCAGATGCAAGAGACCCAGTACTTC,NA,TRBV7-9,NA,TRBJ2-5
CASSEVTAERWTDDSEYEQYF,TGCGCCAGCAGTGAGGTTACGGCCGAGAGATGGACAGACGATTCGGAGTACGAGCAGTACTTC,NA,TRBV10-2,NA,TRBJ2-7
CASSLLGRNTEAFF,TGTGCCAGCAGTTTACTTGGGAGAAACACTGAAGCTTTCTTT,NA,TRBV27,NA,TRBJ1-1
CASHLTHNSNQPQHF,TGTGCCAGCCACTTAACACATAATAGCAATCAGCCCCAGCATTTT,NA,TRBV28,NA,TRBJ1-5
CASSLGTGAGYTF,TGTGCCAGCAGTTTAGGGACAGGGGCTGGCTACACCTTC,NA,TRBV27,TRBD1,TRBJ1-2
CASSQWDRVTDTQYF,TGTGCCAGCAGCCAATGGGACAGGGTTACAGATACGCAGTATTTT,NA,TRBV7-2,TRBD1,TRBJ2-3
CASSQASGSTEAFF,TGCGCCAGCAGCCAAGCTTCGGGGAGCACTGAAGCTTTCTTT,few,TRBV4-1,NA,TRBJ1-1
CASSLGPGLGGGETQYF,TGTGCCAGCAGTTTAGGCCCGGGACTAGGCGGGGGAGAGACCCAGTACTTC,once,TRBV27,TRBD2,TRBJ2-5
CASSWSRQGGDQPQHF,TGTGCCAGCAGTTGGTCACGACAGGGGGGAGATCAGCCCCAGCATTTT,NA,TRBV28,TRBD1,TRBJ1-5
CASSSQATLYGYTF,TGTGCCAGCAGCTCCCAGGCCACCCTCTATGGCTACACCTTC,NA,TRBV7-9,NA,TRBJ1-2
CASGQAGYEQYF,TGCGCCAGCGGACAGGCCGGCTACGAGCAGTACTTC,NA,TRBV10-1,TRBD1,TRBJ2-7